This T cell receptor beta chain appears in the sequencing data of a study of blood T cell repertoires in COVID-19. The overall study: T cells, B-cell-depleted T cells, or PBMCs provided the cDNA or gDNA that served as material.

There are 14 residues in the CDR3. Produced via immunoSEQ multiplex PCR; TCRdb's table is partial and in-frame only. The top ten clones hold under 8% of a sample with 20,000 to 30,000 clones, around nine tenths of them seen once. Sequenced: peripheral blood. The J gene is TRBJ2-7, the V gene TRBV21-1; TRBD2, the table's D call, lacks a check against the DNA. TRBV21-1 corresponds to a pseudogene. This clonotype was obtained from a human donor in a cohort sampled during active COVID-19. The CDR3 DNA reads as TGTGCCAGCAGCAAACACGGGAAGGTATACGAGCAGTACTTC. Amino acid sequence: CASSKHGKVYEQYF.